The sequence of this T cell receptor beta chain was determined in a study of T cell changes during pregnancy in multiple sclerosis. V was pared by 0 bases and J by 5 bases, with 11 bases of the junction left unmatched. The germline CDR1 and CDR2 sequences are MGHRA and YSYEKL. There are 19 residues in the CDR3. Libraries were prepared by immunoSEQ multiplex PCR; TCRdb keeps only in-frame clonotypes and omits some of them. The top ten clones hold 4.3% of a sample with approximately 83,000 clones, 90% to 95% of them seen once. The material was peripheral blood, obtained in the first trimester of pregnancy. The origin of this receptor is a female donor with multiple sclerosis, enrolled in a pregnancy study. The J gene is TRBJ2-6, the V gene TRBV4-1; 9 nucleotides match TRBD1. The CDR3 coding sequence is TGCGCCAGCAGCCAAGACGGCGGGACAGGGACGTTCTGGGCCAACGTCCTGACTTTC. Translating it yields CASSQDGGTGTFWANVLTF.